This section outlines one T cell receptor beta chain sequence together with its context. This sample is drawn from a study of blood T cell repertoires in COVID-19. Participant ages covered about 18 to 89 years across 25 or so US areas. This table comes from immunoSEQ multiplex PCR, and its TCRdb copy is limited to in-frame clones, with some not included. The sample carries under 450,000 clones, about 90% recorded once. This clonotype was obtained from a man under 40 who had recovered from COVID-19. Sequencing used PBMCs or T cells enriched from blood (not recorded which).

The CDR3 DNA reads TGTGCCAGTAGCTACAGGGGGTTCGGGAACGAGCAGTACTTC. It codes for CASSYRGFGNEQYF. The chain joins TRBV19 to TRBJ2-7; 8 bases map to TRBD1. Trimming removed 6 bases from V and 5 bases from J; junction bases left unmatched: 9. The CDR3 spans 14 residues. Germline values: CDR1 LNHDA, CDR2 SQIVND (reference sequence).